One sample yielded the 23 T cell receptor beta chains listed below, sequenced in a study of T cell responses to AZD1222 COVID-19 vaccine. Data came from immunoSEQ multiplex PCR; TCRdb stores just in-frame clones and leaves some out. The sample lists fewer than 85,000 clones; nearly 90% were seen once. Sample: peripheral blood, taken 28 days after the second AZD1222 dose. The source is an adult who received the AZD1222 COVID-19 vaccine.

V is TRBV7-8 and J is TRBJ1-2, with 8 nucleotides matching TRBD1. Germline CDR1 reads SGHVS; CDR2 reads FQNEAQ. The V segment lost 5 bases and the J segment 6 bases; nucleotides outside the gene matches: 11. The CDR3 totals 15 residues. CDR3: CASSPQGRGLDGYTF. In DNA, the CDR3 is TGTGCCAGCAGCCCCCAGGGCAGGGGGCTTGATGGCTACACCTTC.

The chain carries TRBV19 and TRBJ2-5; tentative D call: TRBD1 (5 bases). CDR3 length equals 11 residues. CDR1 LNHDA and CDR2 SQIVND come from the germline V gene (reference sequence). Deletions cut 2 bases from V and 9 bases from J, with 7 bases between. CDR3 coding DNA: TGTGCCAGTAGTATACAGGGTTCCCAGTACTTC. It encodes CASSIQGSQYF.

The chain recombines TRBV15 with TRBJ1-5, with 8 bases identical to TRBD1. The V and J ends lost 0 bases and 3 bases, in that order; junction bases with no gene match: 7. This CDR3 has 17 amino acids. Germline assignment: CDR1 LNHNV and CDR2 YYDKDF (reference sequence). CDR3 sequence reads: CATSRELRTGNNQPQHF. Here the CDR3 DNA reads TGTGCCACCAGCAGAGAATTAAGGACAGGGAACAATCAGCCCCAGCATTTT.

The genes are TRBV5-1 and TRBJ1-1, with D tentatively TRBD1 (5 bases). CDR3 length equals 15 residues. V lost 0 bases and J 0 bases, leaving 9 bases between the germline ends. The germline V gene encodes CDR1 SGHRS and CDR2 YFSETQ. Here the CDR3 reads CASSLVGGMNTEAFF. CDR3 nucleotide sequence: TGCGCCAGCAGCTTGGTTGGGGGGATGAACACTGAAGCTTTCTTT.

This chain uses TRBV2 with TRBJ1-1; D ambiguous. The CDR3 loop spans 15 amino acids. Germline V lookup: CDR1 SNHLY, CDR2 FYNNEI. Trimming pared 10 bases from V and 0 bases from J, leaving 18 bases between. This CDR3 is CATLRPGHMNTEAFF. Here the CDR3 DNA reads TGTGCCACGTTACGGCCCGGTCACATGAACACTGAAGCTTTCTTT.

This clone was seen more than once but under ten times. V usage is TRBV19 and J usage is TRBJ2-1; D call uncertain. Germline values: CDR1 LNHDA, CDR2 SQIVND (reference sequence). The CDR3 loop spans 14 amino acids. V lost 3 bases, J lost 6 bases, and 12 bases lay in between. CDR3 DNA sequence: TGTGCCAGTAGTATCCTGCCCTACGGCAATGAGCAGTTCTTC. This encodes CASSILPYGNEQFF. Combining the CDR3 with reference TRBV19 and TRBJ2-1 gives the whole variable domain DGGITQSPKYLFRKEGQNVTLSCEQNLNHDAMYWYRQDPGQGLRLIYYSQIVNDFQKGDIAEGYSVSREKKESFPLTVTSAQKNPTAFYLCASSILPYGNEQFFGPGTRLTVL.

A few counts support this clone. This chain uses TRBV15 with TRBJ1-3, with 8 positions matching TRBD1. Germline CDR1 is LNHNV and CDR2 is YYDKDF (reference sequence). This CDR3 is built from 13 residues. The J segment lost 8 bases and the V segment lost 4 bases, leaving 4 bases of the junction unmatched. Here the CDR3 reads CATSKDRVDTIYF. CDR3 bases: TGTGCCACCAGCAAGGACAGGGTTGACACCATATATTTT.

Note on this clone: The same CDR3 can be traced to other DNA sequences in this sample. The chain links TRBV10-3 to TRBJ1-1, with D possibly TRBD1 on 6 matching bases. V lost 0 bases, J lost 1 base, and 6 bases lay in between. This CDR3 contains 14 residues. CDR1 ENHRY and CDR2 SYGVKD come from the germline V gene. The CDR3 reads CAISESTGNTEAFF. In DNA form, the CDR3 reads TGTGCCATCAGTGAGTCGACAGGGAACACTGAAGCTTTCTTT.

The V call is TRBV18, the J call TRBJ1-2, with a possible D match to TRBD1 (5 bases). CDR1 is KGHSH, CDR2 LQKENI, per germline. The CDR3 extends over 15 amino acids. V was clipped by 4 bases and J by 2 bases, with 14 bases between them. Written as DNA, the CDR3 is TGTGCCAGCTCACTAGGTTCGGGGACCAACTATGGCTACACCTTC. Its translation is CASSLGSGTNYGYTF.

The chain carries TRBV5-5 and TRBJ1-4; D is unresolved. The CDR3 runs to 15 residues. Germline assignment: CDR1 SGHKS and CDR2 YYEKEE (reference sequence). The V and J ends lost 0 bases and 7 bases respectively, with 13 bases between them. As DNA, the CDR3 is TGTGCCAGCAGCTTGGGCGGGGATGTAGGTGAAAAACTGTTTTTT. It codes for CASSLGGDVGEKLFF.

The chain links TRBV6-5 to TRBJ2-2; TRBD1 aligns across 10 bases. Germline CDR1 is MNHEY and CDR2 is SVGAGI. The CDR3 loop spans 15 amino acids. V shed 3 bases, J shed 6 bases, and the junction held 4 bases outside the gene matches. The CDR3 loop reads CASSYLGQGAGELFF. CDR3 DNA: TGTGCCAGCAGTTATCTTGGACAGGGGGCCGGGGAGCTGTTTTTT.

The chain recombines TRBV11-1 with TRBJ1-5; tentatively, D is TRBD1 (5 bases). Germline CDR1 is SGHAT and CDR2 is FQDESV (reference sequence). The CDR3 is 13 residues long. V was clipped by 1 base and J by 5 bases, with 6 bases between them. The CDR3 sequence is CASSLGGDQPQHF. For the CDR3, the DNA is TGTGCCAGCAGCTTAGGGGGGGATCAGCCCCAGCATTTT. Full variable domain (missing parts from reference TRBV11-1 and TRBJ1-5): EAEVAQSPRYKITEKSQAVAFWCDPISGHATLYWYRQILGQGPELLVQFQDESVVDDSQLPKDRFSAERLKGVDSTLKIQPAELGDSAMYLCASSLGGDQPQHFGDGTRLSIL.

V usage is TRBV5-1 and J usage is TRBJ2-7; 7 bases are shared with TRBD1. Germline CDR1 SGHRS, CDR2 YFSETQ. The CDR3 sequence is 14 residues long. The V segment lost 5 bases and the J segment 2 bases; nucleotides outside the gene matches: 7. The CDR3 region is CASRTTGDTYEQYF. CDR3 in DNA: TGCGCCAGCAGAACAACAGGGGATACCTACGAGCAGTACTTC.

This chain connects TRBV15 to TRBJ1-3, with a weak D call TRBD1 (5 bases). This CDR3 is 15 amino acids long. Germline CDR1 is LNHNV and CDR2 is YYDKDF (reference sequence). Trimming stripped 2 bases from V and 0 bases from J, with 8 bases between. In DNA form, the CDR3 reads TGTGCCACCAGCAGACGGACAAACTCTGGAAACACCATATATTTT. The encoded protein is CATSRRTNSGNTIYF.

The V call is TRBV6-5, the J call TRBJ1-1; D unresolved. With 7 bases removed from V and 3 bases from J, the gap between germline ends came to 12 bases. Per the germline V gene, CDR1 is MNHEY and CDR2 is SVGAGI. The CDR3 is 13 residues long. CDR3 nucleotides: TGTGCCAGCATTAGTAGGGTGGACACTGAAGCTTTCTTT. Translating gives CASISRVDTEAFF.

The chain has TRBV9 and TRBJ2-7; unclear D gene. The ends were cut back, 0 bases at V and 1 base at J, with 11 bases in the middle. CDR1 and CDR2 (germline): SGDLS, YYNGEE. The length of the CDR3 is 15 residues. CDR3 in DNA: TGTGCCAGCAGCGTAGCCCCGGAGATATCCTACGAGCAGTACTTC. It is translated as CASSVAPEISYEQYF.

The V gene is TRBV7-3, the J gene TRBJ2-1, with 9 bases matching TRBD1. There are 15 residues in the CDR3. The ends lost 2 bases at V and 6 bases at J; junction bases unmatched: 5. CDR1 and CDR2 from the germline V gene are SGHTA and FQGTGA. The CDR3 coding sequence is TGTGCCAGCAGCTTACAACAGGGGGCCTCCAATGAGCAGTTCTTC. It specifies CASSLQQGASNEQFF.

The chain is built from TRBV2 and TRBJ1-5, with no clear D. The germline V and J ends were trimmed by 4 bases and 5 bases, with 24 bases remaining between them. CDR3 length: 18 amino acids. The V gene's germline CDR1 is SNHLY and CDR2 FYNNEI. For the CDR3, the DNA is TGTGCCAGCAGTGCCGGGTTAAGGCCTCGCCCGAACTATCAGCCCCAGCATTTT. It yields the protein CASSAGLRPRPNYQPQHF.

The chain has TRBV28 and TRBJ1-1; no clear D. V was cut by 2 bases and J by 0 bases, with 22 bases left in between. The CDR3 is made up of 19 amino acids. CDR1 and CDR2 from the germline V gene are MDHEN and SYDVKM. The CDR3 coding sequence is TGTGCCAGCAGTTTAATTTCCGGTCAAAACGGCCTTGTGAACACTGAAGCTTTCTTT. Residues: CASSLISGQNGLVNTEAFF.

The V and J genes are TRBV5-1 and TRBJ2-5, with D possibly being TRBD1 (6 bases). Between the trimmed V and J ends, which lost 0 bases and 2 bases, there was a span of 14 bases. In germline, CDR1 is SGHRS, CDR2 YFSETQ. CDR3 length: 16 amino acids. For the CDR3, the DNA is TGCGCCAGCAGCTTGGTCACAGGGAAGGGTCAAGAGACCCAGTACTTC. Its translation: CASSLVTGKGQETQYF. The variable domain in full, with the rest retrieved from reference TRBV5-1 and TRBJ2-5, is KAGVTQTPRYLIKTRGQQVTLSCSPISGHRSVSWYQQTPGQGLQFLFEYFSETQRNKGNFPGRFSGRQFSNSRSEMNVSTLELGDSALYLCASSLVTGKGQETQYFGPGTRLLVL.

CDR3 in DNA: TGTGCCAGCAGTAGTTCGGGGTTATCAAAGGACACTGAAGCTTTCTTT. Translation gives CASSSSGLSKDTEAFF. The V call is TRBV28, the J call TRBJ1-1; D is unclear. V lost 5 bases and J lost 3, with 19 bases in between. CDR1 and CDR2 (germline): MDHEN, SYDVKM. There are 16 residues in the CDR3.

V is TRBV11-1 and J is TRBJ2-4; D gene unclear. CDR3 length: 15 residues. CDR1 and CDR2 (germline): SGHAT, FQDESV (reference sequence). V lost 2 bases to trimming and J lost 7 bases, with 15 bases between them. The CDR3 nucleotides are TGTGCCAGCAGCTTATCTTGGGCCGACTCTAACATTCAGTACTTC. It yields the protein CASSLSWADSNIQYF.

The chain has TRBV6-6 and TRBJ2-7; 11 positions agree with TRBD2. In germline, CDR1 is MNHNY, CDR2 SVGAGI (reference sequence). CDR3 size: 14 residues. The J segment lost 3 bases and the V segment lost 5 bases, leaving 3 bases of the junction unmatched. CDR3 nucleotide sequence: TGTGCCAGCAGTGGCGGGACTAGCGGCTACGAGCAGTACTTC. Its protein is CASSGGTSGYEQYF.